The 15 T cell receptor beta chains in this list originate from one sample, sequenced in a study of blood T cell repertoires in COVID-19. Repertoires were generated with immunoSEQ multiplex PCR, while TCRdb's copy carries only in-frame clones and drops some. The table shows around 56,000 clones, with around 81% occurring only once. Material: peripheral blood. The receptors shown here come from a woman older than 75 with active or convalescent COVID-19.

The rearrangement joins TRBV6-5 to TRBJ2-7; the match to TRBD2 covers 13 bases. Germline assignment: CDR1 MNHEY and CDR2 SVGAGI. The CDR3 length is 15 residues. The V segment lost 2 bases and the J segment 9 bases; nucleotides outside the gene matches: 7. The CDR3 DNA is TGTGCCAGCAGTTACGATACTAGCGGGGGGGCCGTGCAGTACTTC. This encodes CASSYDTSGGAVQYF.

The chain carries TRBV2 and TRBJ2-3; the match to TRBD2 covers 9 bases. The CDR3 runs 16 residues. With V trimmed by 6 bases and J by 1 base, 8 bases remained unmatched. In germline, CDR1 is SNHLY, CDR2 FYNNEI. Here the CDR3 reads CASRISAGGGTDTQYF. The CDR3 DNA reads as TGTGCCAGCAGGATCAGCGCGGGGGGGGGCACAGATACGCAGTATTTT.

V usage is TRBV10-2 and J usage is TRBJ1-5; the match to TRBD1 covers 9 bases. The CDR3 sequence is 14 residues long. Germline V gives CDR1 WSHSY, CDR2 SAAADI. V shed 5 bases and J 6 bases; nucleotides not matched to a gene: 5. In nucleotides, the CDR3 is TGCGCCAGCAGTTCACAGGGGGCGGGTCAGCCCCAGCATTTT. It yields the protein CASSSQGAGQPQHF.

This sequence joins TRBV5-1 and TRBJ2-1, with 7 positions matching TRBD1. The CDR3 contains 15 residues. V shed 3 bases, J shed 2 bases, and the junction held 5 bases outside the gene matches. Looked up from germline, CDR1 is SGHRS and CDR2 is YFSETQ. CDR3 sequence (DNA): TGCGCCAGCAGCTCGGGACAGACCACCTACAATGAGCAGTTCTTC. Encoded protein: CASSSGQTTYNEQFF. Full variable domain (remainder filled in from reference TRBV5-1 and TRBJ2-1): KAGVTQTPRYLIKTRGQQVTLSCSPISGHRSVSWYQQTPGQGLQFLFEYFSETQRNKGNFPGRFSGRQFSNSRSEMNVSTLELGDSALYLCASSSGQTTYNEQFFGPGTRLTVL.

The chain joins TRBV7-2 to TRBJ2-2, with D tentatively TRBD2 (6 bases). Trimming left V 4 bases short and J 6 bases short, with 15 bases between. The germline CDR1 and CDR2 sequences are SGHTA and FQGNSA. CDR3 length equals 15 residues. CDR3 DNA sequence: TGTGCCAGCAGCTCCGGAGGGGCGCAAGCCGGGGAGCTGTTTTTT. It codes for CASSSGGAQAGELFF.

V gene TRBV12-3 or TRBV12-4 combines with J gene TRBJ1-2, with unresolved D. CDR3 length equals 13 residues. Trimming removed 5 bases at V and 7 bases at J, with 14 bases between. This chain's CDR3 is CASSRRESGGYTF. CDR3 nucleotides: TGTGCCAGCAGTCGGCGGGAGTCGGGTGGCTACACCTTC.

The chain recombines TRBV7-2 with TRBJ1-5; D perhaps matches TRBD1 (5 bases). The CDR3 runs to 15 residues. V gave up 3 bases and J gave up 0 bases, with 9 bases separating them. Germline CDR1 and CDR2: SGHTA and FQGNSA. The CDR3 DNA reads TGTGCCAGCAGCTTGGGGCGGTATAGCAATCAGCCCCAGCATTTT. It yields the protein CASSLGRYSNQPQHF.

The chain has TRBV4-2 and TRBJ2-7, with a tentative D call TRBD2 (6 bases). Germline CDR1 and CDR2: LGHNA and YNFKEQ. V dropped 1 base and J dropped 3 bases, with 16 bases sitting between them. The CDR3 length is 16 residues. This chain's CDR3 is CASSQGIGGAGYEQYF. In DNA form, the CDR3 reads TGTGCCAGCAGCCAAGGAATAGGCGGGGCAGGCTACGAGCAGTACTTC.

About this clone itself: One end of the junction fails to match germline, which may point to a read error. The chain has TRBV4-3 and TRBJ1-1; D not certain. This CDR3 contains 13 residues. CDR1 is LGHNA, CDR2 YSLEER, per germline. As DNA, the CDR3 is TGCGCCAGCAGCCAAGATAGGAACAGTGAAGCTTTCTTT. It specifies CASSQDRNSEAFF.

This chain joins TRBV28 and TRBJ2-1, with TRBD1 matching over 7 bases. Germline V gene sequence: CDR1 MDHEN, CDR2 SYDVKM. CDR3 length: 15 residues. V trimming: 5 bases; J trimming: 0 bases; junction bases outside the gene matches: 4. As DNA, the CDR3 is TGTGCCAGCAGTCGGGGACAGAGCTCCTACAATGAGCAGTTCTTC. It encodes CASSRGQSSYNEQFF.

Worth noting for this clone: Other DNA sequences in the same sample also yield this CDR3. The J gene is TRBJ2-1, the V gene TRBV9; TRBD2 aligns across 11 bases. This CDR3 has 17 amino acids. The J segment lost 2 bases and the V segment lost 0 bases, leaving 4 bases of the junction unmatched. Germline V gene sequence: CDR1 SGDLS, CDR2 YYNGEE. As DNA, the CDR3 is TGTGCCAGCAGCGTAGGGCTAGCGGGGGGAACCTACAATGAGCAGTTCTTC. Translation gives CASSVGLAGGTYNEQFF. Variable domain in full (rest from reference TRBV9 and TRBJ2-1): DSGVTQTPKHLITATGQRVTLRCSPRSGDLSVYWYQQSLDQGLQFLIQYYNGEERAKGNILERFSAQQFPDLHSELNLSSLELGDSALYFCASSVGLAGGTYNEQFFGPGTRLTVL.

V gene TRBV5-1 combines with J gene TRBJ2-3; 11 bases agree with TRBD2. Germline CDR1 SGHRS, CDR2 YFSETQ. CDR3 length: 18 residues. With 5 bases clipped from V and 2 bases from J, the junction kept 13 bases outside the gene matches. CDR3 sequence: CASSAGLAGLGFTDTQYF. In nucleotides, the CDR3 is TGCGCCAGCAGTGCCGGACTAGCGGGTTTGGGGTTCACAGATACGCAGTATTTT. The variable domain in full, with the rest retrieved from reference TRBV5-1 and TRBJ2-3, is KAGVTQTPRYLIKTRGQQVTLSCSPISGHRSVSWYQQTPGQGLQFLFEYFSETQRNKGNFPGRFSGRQFSNSRSEMNVSTLELGDSALYLCASSAGLAGLGFTDTQYFGPGTRLTVL.

The rearrangement uses TRBV2 and TRBJ1-2; D unresolved. The germline CDR1 and CDR2 sequences are SNHLY and FYNNEI. The CDR3 sequence is 12 residues long. The V and J ends lost 7 bases and 2 bases respectively, with 8 bases between them. CDR3 coding DNA: TGTGCCAGCATAACACAGAACTATGGCTACACCTTC. It specifies CASITQNYGYTF.

V gene TRBV6-5 combines with J gene TRBJ1-2; D perhaps matches TRBD1 (5 bases). The CDR3 is 13 residues long. The V end lost 3 bases, the J end lost 8 bases, and 13 bases lay between the germline ends. CDR1 and CDR2 from the germline V gene are MNHEY and SVGAGI. The CDR3 protein is CASSYRGRGGYTF. For the CDR3, the DNA is TGTGCCAGCAGTTATAGGGGAAGGGGCGGCTACACCTTC.

V usage is TRBV6-4 and J usage is TRBJ2-3; D uncertain. V was pared by 5 bases and J by 0 bases, with 6 bases between. The germline gives CDR1 MRHNA, CDR2 SNTAGT. The CDR3 consists of 13 residues. The CDR3 sequence is CASSTSSTDTQYF. CDR3 nucleotide sequence: TGTGCCAGCAGTACTTCTAGCACAGATACGCAGTATTTT.